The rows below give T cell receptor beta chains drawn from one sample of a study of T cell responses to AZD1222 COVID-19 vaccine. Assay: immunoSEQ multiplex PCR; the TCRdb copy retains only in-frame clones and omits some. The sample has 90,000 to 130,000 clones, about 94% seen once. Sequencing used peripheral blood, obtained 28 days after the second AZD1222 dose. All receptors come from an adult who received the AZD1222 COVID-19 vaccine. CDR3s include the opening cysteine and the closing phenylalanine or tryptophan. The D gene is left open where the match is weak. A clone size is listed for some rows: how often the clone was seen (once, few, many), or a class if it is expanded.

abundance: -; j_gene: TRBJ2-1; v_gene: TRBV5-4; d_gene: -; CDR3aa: CASRARGGQEFF; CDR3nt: TGTGCCAGCAGGGCCCGGGGGGGACAGGAGTTCTTC
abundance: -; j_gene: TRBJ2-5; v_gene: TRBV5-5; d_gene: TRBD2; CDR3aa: CASSFWLAGLGETQYF; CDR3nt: TGTGCCAGCAGCTTCTGGCTAGCGGGGTTAGGGGAGACCCAGTACTTC
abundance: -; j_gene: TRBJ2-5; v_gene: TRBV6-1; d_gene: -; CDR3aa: CASSENSGAAETQYF; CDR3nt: TGTGCCAGCAGTGAGAATAGCGGAGCGGCAGAGACCCAGTACTTC
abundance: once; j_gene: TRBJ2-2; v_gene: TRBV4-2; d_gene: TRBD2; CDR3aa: CASSQASGTNTGELFF; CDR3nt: TGTGCCAGCAGCCAAGCTAGCGGGACGAACACCGGGGAGCTGTTTTTT
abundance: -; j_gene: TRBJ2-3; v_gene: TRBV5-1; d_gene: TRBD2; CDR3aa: CASSLTAGVSGTDTQYF; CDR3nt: TGCGCCAGCAGCCTGACAGCGGGGGTTAGTGGCACAGATACGCAGTATTTT
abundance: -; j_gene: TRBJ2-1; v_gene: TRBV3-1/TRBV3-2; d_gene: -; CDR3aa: CASSHNRELGYNEQFF; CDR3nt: TGTGCCAGCAGCCACAACAGGGAATTGGGCTACAATGAGCAGTTCTTC
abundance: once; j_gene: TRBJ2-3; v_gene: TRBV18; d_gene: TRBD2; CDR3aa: CASSPEEGLAGEWGMVDTQYF; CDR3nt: TGTGCCAGCTCACCGGAAGAAGGACTAGCGGGGGAGTGGGGCATGGTCGATACGCAGTATTTT
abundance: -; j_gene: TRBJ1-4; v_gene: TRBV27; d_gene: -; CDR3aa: CASSLSGTYNEKLFF; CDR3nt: TGTGCCAGCAGTTTATCGGGAACTTATAATGAAAAACTGTTTTTT
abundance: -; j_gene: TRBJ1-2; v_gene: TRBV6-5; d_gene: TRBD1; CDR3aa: CASLTRTGGWYGYTF; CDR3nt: TGTGCCAGTCTTACGAGGACAGGGGGCTGGTATGGCTACACCTTC
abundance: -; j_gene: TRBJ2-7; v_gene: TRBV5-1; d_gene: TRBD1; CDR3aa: CASSLGTGTVTYEQYF; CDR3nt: TGCGCCAGCAGCTTGGGGACCGGGACAGTTACCTACGAGCAGTACTTC
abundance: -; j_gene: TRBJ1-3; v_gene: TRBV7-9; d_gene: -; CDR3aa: CASSASGNTIYF; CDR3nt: TGTGCCAGCAGCGCCTCTGGAAACACCATATATTTT
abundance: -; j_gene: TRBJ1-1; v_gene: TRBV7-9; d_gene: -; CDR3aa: CASSLVVVNTEAFF; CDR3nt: TGTGCCAGCAGCTTAGTCGTCGTTAACACTGAAGCTTTCTTT
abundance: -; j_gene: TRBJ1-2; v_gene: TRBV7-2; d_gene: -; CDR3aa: CASSLELMVFGYTF; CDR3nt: TGTGCCAGCAGCTTAGAGTTGATGGTCTTTGGCTACACCTTC
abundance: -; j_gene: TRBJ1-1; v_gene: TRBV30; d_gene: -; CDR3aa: CAWTQGLLNTEAFF; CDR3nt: TGTGCCTGGACCCAGGGACTGCTGAACACTGAAGCTTTCTTT
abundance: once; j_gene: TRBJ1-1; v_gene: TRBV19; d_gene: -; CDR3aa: CASSSQKVGDTEAFF; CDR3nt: TGTGCCAGTAGTAGCCAAAAGGTGGGGGACACTGAAGCTTTCTTT
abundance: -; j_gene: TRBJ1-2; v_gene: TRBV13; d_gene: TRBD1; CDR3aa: CASSQDRGNGYTF; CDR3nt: TGTGCCAGCAGCCAGGACAGGGGAAATGGCTACACCTTC
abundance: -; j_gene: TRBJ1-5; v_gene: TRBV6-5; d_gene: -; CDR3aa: CASSYSIQPQHF; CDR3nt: TGTGCCAGCAGTTACTCGATCCAGCCCCAGCATTTT
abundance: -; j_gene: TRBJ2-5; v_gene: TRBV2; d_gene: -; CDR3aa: CASSSLRGETQYF; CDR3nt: TGTGCCAGCAGTAGCCTGAGGGGTGAGACCCAGTACTTC
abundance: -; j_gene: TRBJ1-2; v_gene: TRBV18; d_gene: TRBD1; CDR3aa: CASSPSGQGGLNGYTF; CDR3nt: TGTGCCAGCTCACCTTCAGGACAGGGAGGTTTGAATGGCTACACCTTC
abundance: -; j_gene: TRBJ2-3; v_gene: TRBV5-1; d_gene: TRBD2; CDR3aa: CASSLAVLAGDSDTQYF; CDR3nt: TGCGCCAGCAGCTTGGCCGTACTAGCGGGAGACTCAGATACGCAGTATTTT
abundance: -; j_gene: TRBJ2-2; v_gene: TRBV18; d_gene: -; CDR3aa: CASSPGRVETGELFF; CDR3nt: TGTGCCAGCTCACCGGGCAGGGTGGAGACCGGGGAGCTGTTTTTT
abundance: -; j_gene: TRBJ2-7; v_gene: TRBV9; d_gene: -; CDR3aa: CASSVQPNSDGSLHEQYF; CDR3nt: TGTGCCAGCAGCGTCCAACCGAACTCAGACGGGTCGCTCCACGAGCAGTACTTC
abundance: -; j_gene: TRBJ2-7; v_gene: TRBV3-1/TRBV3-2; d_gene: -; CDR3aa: CASSQKRGRGSYEQYF; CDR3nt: TGTGCCAGCAGCCAAAAGAGGGGACGGGGCTCCTACGAGCAGTACTTC
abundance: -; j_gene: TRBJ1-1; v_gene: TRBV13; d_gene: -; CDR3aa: CASSPGGWGTEAFF; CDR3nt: TGTGCCAGCAGCCCTGGGGGTTGGGGGACTGAAGCTTTCTTT
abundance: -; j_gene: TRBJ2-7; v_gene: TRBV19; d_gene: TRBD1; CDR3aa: CASRDRVDEQYF; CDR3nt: TGTGCCAGTAGGGACAGGGTCGACGAGCAGTACTTC
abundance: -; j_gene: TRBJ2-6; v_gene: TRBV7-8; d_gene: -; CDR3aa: CASSLTRAGANVLTF; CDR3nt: TGTGCCAGCAGCTTAACAAGGGCTGGGGCCAACGTCCTGACTTTC
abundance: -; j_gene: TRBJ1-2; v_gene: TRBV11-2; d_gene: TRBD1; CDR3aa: CASASLGRGQGGYTF; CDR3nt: TGTGCCAGCGCGTCCCTTGGTAGGGGGCAAGGTGGCTACACCTTC
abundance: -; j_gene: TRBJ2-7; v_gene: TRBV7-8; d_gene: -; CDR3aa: CASSLFGGVTYEQYF; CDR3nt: TGTGCCAGCAGCTTATTCGGGGGAGTAACCTACGAGCAGTACTTC
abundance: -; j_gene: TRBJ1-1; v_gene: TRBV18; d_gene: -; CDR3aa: CASSLGIKREAFF; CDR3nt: TGTGCCAGCTCACTGGGGATCAAGCGAGAAGCTTTCTTT
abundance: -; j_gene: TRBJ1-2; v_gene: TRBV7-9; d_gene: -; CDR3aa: CASSLAVRDNLKDGYTF; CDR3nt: TGTGCCAGCAGCTTAGCGGTCCGGGACAACCTAAAAGATGGCTACACCTTC
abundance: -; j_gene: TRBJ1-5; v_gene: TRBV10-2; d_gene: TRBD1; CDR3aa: CASSESWDRVGNQPQHF; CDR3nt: TGCGCCAGCAGTGAGTCGTGGGACAGGGTAGGCAATCAGCCCCAGCATTTT
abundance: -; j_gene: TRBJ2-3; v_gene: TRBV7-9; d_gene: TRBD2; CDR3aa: CASSENLAGGSTDTQYF; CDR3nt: TGTGCCAGCAGCGAAAACCTAGCGGGAGGAAGCACAGATACGCAGTATTTT
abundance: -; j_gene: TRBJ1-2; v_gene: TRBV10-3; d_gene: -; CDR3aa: CATYGAAATSGYTF; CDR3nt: TGTGCCACCTACGGAGCGGCGGCGACCTCGGGCTACACCTTC
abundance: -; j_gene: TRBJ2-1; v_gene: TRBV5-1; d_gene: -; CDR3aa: CASSLGGVSYNEQFF; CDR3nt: TGCGCCAGCAGCTTGGGCGGTGTATCCTACAATGAGCAGTTCTTC
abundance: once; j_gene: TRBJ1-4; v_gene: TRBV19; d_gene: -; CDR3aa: CASSIKGEKLFF; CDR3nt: TGTGCCAGTAGTATAAAAGGCGAGAAACTGTTTTTT
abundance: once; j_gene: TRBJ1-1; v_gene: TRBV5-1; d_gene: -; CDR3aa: CASSARPGDTEAFF; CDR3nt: TGCGCCAGCAGTGCGCGCCCCGGCGACACTGAAGCTTTCTTT
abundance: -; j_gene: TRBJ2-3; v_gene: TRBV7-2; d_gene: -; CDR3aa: CASSFGTGTDTQYF; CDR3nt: TGTGCCAGCAGCTTCGGAACTGGCACAGATACGCAGTATTTT
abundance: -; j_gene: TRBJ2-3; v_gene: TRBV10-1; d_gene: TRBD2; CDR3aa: CASSESGLAGTTDTQYF; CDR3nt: TGCGCCAGCAGTGAGTCGGGGCTAGCGGGAACCACAGATACGCAGTATTTT
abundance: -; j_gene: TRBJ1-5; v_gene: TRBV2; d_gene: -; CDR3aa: CASRQGRQPQHF; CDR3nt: TGTGCCAGCAGGCAGGGCAGACAGCCCCAGCATTTT
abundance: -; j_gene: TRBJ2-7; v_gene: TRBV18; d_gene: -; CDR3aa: CASSPVGRPSYEQYF; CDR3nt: TGTGCCAGCTCACCAGTGGGCCGACCTTCCTACGAGCAGTACTTC
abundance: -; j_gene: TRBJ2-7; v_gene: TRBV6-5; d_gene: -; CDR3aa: CASRSPSSYEQYF; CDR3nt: TGTGCCAGCAGATCTCCCAGCTCCTACGAGCAGTACTTC